Listed below are T cell receptor beta chains from one sample, sequenced in a study of post-analysis software for immune sequencing data. TCRdb recomputed calls from the PCR reads with MiXCR, one row per CDR3 protein. This sample has 450,000 to 650,000 distinct CDR3 sequences, with roughly 47% found just once. Material: blood. The receptors shown here come from a girl aged 5 to 17 with multiple sclerosis. The CDR3 runs from the conserved cysteine through the conserved F or W. A D gene is named only where the DNA matches it firmly. Clone size is shown for a subset of rows, as once, few, many or a class of expanded clone.

>TRBV9|TRBD2|.|TRBJ2-1
CASSTRRAGGYNEQFF
TGTGCCAGCAGCACGAGACGAGCGGGAGGATACAATGAGCAGTTCTTC
>TRBV5-1|.|.|TRBJ1-1
CASSLAGRSRAGTEAFF
TGCGCCAGCAGCTTGGCAGGCAGGTCCAGGGCCGGGACTGAAGCTTTCTTT
>TRBV7-2|.|.|TRBJ1-1
CASIIARGNTEAFF
TGTGCCAGCATCATTGCACGGGGGAACACTGAAGCTTTCTTT
>TRBV7-9|.|.|TRBJ2-6
CASSFRSGSGANVLTF
TGTGCCAGCAGCTTTCGATCAGGCTCTGGGGCCAACGTCCTGACTTTC
>TRBV12-3/TRBV12-4|TRBD2|many|TRBJ2-5
CASSFAGGSETQYF
TGTGCCAGCAGTTTTGCGGGAGGGTCCGAGACCCAGTACTTC
>TRBV7-6|TRBD1|few|TRBJ2-7
CASSPMGQGAYEQYF
TGTGCCAGCAGCCCAATGGGACAGGGGGCCTACGAGCAGTACTTC
>TRBV12-3/TRBV12-4|.|few|TRBJ2-5
CASSDNRGETQYF
TGTGCCAGCAGCGATAATCGGGGTGAGACCCAGTACTTC
>TRBV6-2/TRBV6-3|TRBD1|.|TRBJ1-5
CASRPGEGAAQPQHF
TGTGCCAGTCGTCCTGGAGAGGGGGCGGCTCAGCCCCAGCATTTT
>TRBV6-5|.|many|TRBJ2-7
CASSYGGGSGSYEQYF
TGTGCCAGCAGTTACGGGGGCGGGAGTGGCTCCTACGAGCAGTACTTC
>TRBV7-7|.|few|TRBJ2-7
CASSLDPGNEQYF
TGTGCCAGCAGCTTAGACCCAGGGAACGAGCAGTACTTC
>TRBV20-1|TRBD1|few|TRBJ2-5
CSASNRGRSETQYF
TGCAGTGCTAGTAACAGGGGGAGGTCCGAGACCCAGTACTTC
>TRBV18|.|.|TRBJ1-2
CASSPESSNYGYTF
TGTGCCAGCTCACCAGAGTCATCTAACTATGGCTACACCTTC
>TRBV6-2/TRBV6-3|.|.|TRBJ2-1
CASRTQRTYNEQFF
TGTGCCAGCAGAACACAGAGAACCTACAATGAGCAGTTCTTC
>TRBV12-3/TRBV12-4|.|.|TRBJ2-3
CASSSGDLSTDTQYF
TGTGCCAGCAGTTCAGGGGACTTGAGCACAGATACGCAGTATTTT
>TRBV15|TRBD2|few|TRBJ2-5
CATSSGLAEETQYF
TGTGCCACCAGCAGCGGACTAGCGGAAGAGACCCAGTACTTC
>TRBV7-3|TRBD1|.|TRBJ1-1
CASSTDRGSTEAFF
TGTGCCAGCAGCACCGACAGGGGGTCCACTGAAGCTTTCTTT
>TRBV10-3|.|few|TRBJ2-7
CAISERAGSYEQYF
TGTGCCATCAGTGAGAGGGCGGGCTCCTACGAGCAGTACTTC
>TRBV6-2/TRBV6-3|TRBD1|few|TRBJ2-7
CASSYIGGLGEQYF
TGTGCCAGCAGTTACATAGGGGGCTTGGGCGAGCAGTACTTC
>TRBV5-1|.|.|TRBJ1-1
CASSLAPGSGEAFF
TGCGCCAGCAGCTTGGCGCCAGGGTCAGGTGAAGCTTTCTTT
>TRBV3-1|.|.|TRBJ1-2
CASSQDWRGYTF
TGTGCCAGCAGCCAAGATTGGAGGGGCTACACCTTC